This TCR beta chain was observed in a study of blood T cell repertoires in COVID-19. Method: immunoSEQ multiplex PCR; TCRdb's copy keeps in-frame clones and lacks some. The table shows 85,000 to 130,000 clones, with 80% to 90% occurring only once. The sequencing sample was made of peripheral blood. The source is a man aged 45-65 years with acute or convalescent COVID-19.

CDR3 in amino acids: CASSFGGGRRGTEAFF. The CDR3 coding sequence is TGTGCCAGCAGTTTTGGAGGGGGCAGGAGGGGCACTGAAGCTTTCTTT. The rearrangement links TRBV28 to TRBJ1-1, with 7 bases matching TRBD1. CDR3 length: 16 amino acids. Germline V gene sequence: CDR1 MDHEN, CDR2 SYDVKM. V dropped 3 bases and J dropped 4; count of bases not matched to a gene: 11.